What follows are 21 T cell receptor beta chains derived from one specimen sequenced in a study of shared clonotypes between healthy human individuals. Sequenced by immunoSEQ multiplex PCR; TCRdb stores in-frame clones only, minus some. Counted here are 1,400,000 or so clones, approximately 98.5% occurring once; the ten biggest clones make up 0.3% to 0.45%. What was sequenced was naive CD4+ T cells sorted from blood. This sample's subset: CD45RA+ positively selected. The receptors were gathered from a young man in good health.

V is TRBV5-4 and J is TRBJ1-1; TRBD1 aligns across 9 bases. Losses at the gene ends were 4 bases for V and 4 bases for J; bases not matched to a gene: 2. CDR3 length: 13 amino acids. The germline CDR1 and CDR2 sequences are SGHNT and YYREEE (reference sequence). CDR3 protein: CASSKTGGTEAFF. The CDR3 nucleotides read TGTGCCAGCAGCAAGACAGGGGGCACTGAAGCTTTCTTT.

This sequence joins TRBV6-5 and TRBJ1-2; no clear D. Trimming cost V 2 bases and J 0 bases, with 7 bases left between them. This CDR3 contains 14 residues. The germline V gene has CDR1 MNHEY and CDR2 SVGAGI. The CDR3 sequence: CASSYDGANYGYTF. CDR3 nucleotide sequence: TGTGCCAGCAGTTACGACGGAGCTAACTATGGCTACACCTTC.

Note on this clone: One junction end does not reproduce the germline sequence, and a read error may be involved. The same CDR3 can be traced to other DNA sequences in this sample. The chain links TRBV4-1 to TRBJ2-1; TRBD2 aligns across 8 bases. The CDR3 extends over 16 amino acids. Germline V gene lookup returns CDR1 MGHRA and CDR2 YSYEKL. The CDR3 here is CASSQESPGGYGEQFF. The CDR3 bases are TGCGCCAGCAGCCAAGAGTCCCCGGGAGGGTATGGAGAGCAATTCTTC.

This sequence joins TRBV2 and TRBJ1-3; TRBD1 agrees at 7 bases. CDR1 and CDR2 (germline): SNHLY, FYNNEI. V was pared by 10 bases and J by 4 bases, with 7 bases of the junction left unmatched. This CDR3 region has 13 residues. The CDR3 nucleotides are TGTGCCACTTCACAGGGGTCGGGAAACACCATATATTTT. This sequence encodes CATSQGSGNTIYF.

V gene TRBV7-3 combines with J gene TRBJ2-1; D is ambiguous. Trimming stripped 5 bases from V and 8 bases from J, with 13 bases between. The CDR3 is 13 amino acids. Germline assignment: CDR1 SGHTA and CDR2 FQGTGA. The CDR3, as DNA: TGTGCCAGCAGCCGAAGTACTCGGGATGAGCAGTTCTTC. Amino acid sequence: CASSRSTRDEQFF. The full variable domain, rest sourced from reference TRBV7-3 and TRBJ2-1, is GAGVSQTPSNKVTEKGKYVELRCDPISGHTALYWYRQSLGQGPEFLIYFQGTGAADDSGLPNDRFFAVRPEGSVSTLKIQRTERGDSAVYLCASSRSTRDEQFFGPGTRLTVL.

The chain links TRBV13 to TRBJ2-2; D is possibly TRBD2 (5 bases). The CDR3 has 13 residues. V was cut by 8 bases and J by 1 base, with 8 bases left in between. The V gene's germline CDR1 is PRHDT and CDR2 FYEKMQ (reference sequence). CDR3 loop: CASHRGNTGELFF. The CDR3 DNA reads as TGTGCCAGCCATCGGGGGAACACCGGGGAGCTGTTTTTT.

In regard to this clone: The junction does not match germline at one end; this may be a read error. V and J are TRBV7-3 and TRBJ1-2; 9 positions match TRBD1. Germline V CDR1 and CDR2: SGHTA, FQGTGA. The CDR3 is 12 residues long. Here the CDR3 reads CASSDYRGRISF. CDR3 bases: TGTGCCAGCAGCGACTACAGGGGGCGCATCTCCTTC.

This clone was seen a single time. DNA of the CDR3: TGCGCCAGCAGCCAACGGACGGGCTACGAGCAGTACTTC. Its protein product is CASSQRTGYEQYF. The chain is built from TRBV4-3 and TRBJ2-7; D is ambiguous. From germline, CDR1 is LGHNA and CDR2 YSLEER. The germline V and J ends were trimmed by 2 bases and 3 bases, with 8 bases remaining between them. The CDR3 spans 13 residues.

V is TRBV6-5 and J is TRBJ1-1, with 11 bases identical to TRBD1. Germline CDR1 MNHEY, CDR2 SVGAGI. CDR3 length equals 14 residues. V trimming: 6 bases; J trimming: 11 bases; junction bases outside the gene matches: 11. The CDR3, as DNA: TGTGCCAGCAGATCATCCGGGGACAGGGGGAAGGCTTTCTTT. Amino acid sequence: CASRSSGDRGKAFF.

To note about this clone: This CDR3 is also generated by other DNA sequences in the sample. The chain couples TRBV6-5 to TRBJ2-7; 9 bases map to TRBD1. After removal of 1 base from V and 1 base from J, the junction contained 2 bases not matched to a gene. This CDR3 is 15 amino acids long. Looked up from germline, CDR1 is MNHEY and CDR2 is SVGAGI. The CDR3 coding sequence is TGTGCCAGCAGTTACTTGACAGGGGGGTCCTACGAGCAGTACTTC. Encoded protein: CASSYLTGGSYEQYF.

This chain uses TRBV18 with TRBJ2-1; possible D gene TRBD1, 6 bases. Germline CDR1 KGHSH, CDR2 LQKENI. The V end was cut by 3 bases, the J end by 8 bases, with 11 bases between. This CDR3 is built from 13 residues. CDR3 bases: TGTGCCAGCTCACCGACCCAGGGGCATGAGCAGTTCTTC. Its protein product is CASSPTQGHEQFF.

Remarks on this clone: Other DNA sequences of this sample code for an identical CDR3. The J gene is TRBJ2-1, the V gene TRBV28; the D gene is possibly TRBD2 (6 bases). The CDR3 totals 14 residues. CDR1 is MDHEN and CDR2 is SYDVKM in the germline V gene. V gave up 3 bases and J gave up 8 bases, with 14 bases separating them. CDR3 sequence (DNA): TGTGCCAGCAGTTTGGTCCGGAGGGGCGATGAGCAGTTCTTC. Protein: CASSLVRRGDEQFF.

DNA for the CDR3: TGTGCCAGCAGTCCCTGGGAGCAAGGGTCCTACGAGCAGTACTTC. It codes for CASSPWEQGSYEQYF. This chain connects TRBV27 to TRBJ2-7, with D tentatively TRBD2 (5 bases). The CDR3 runs to 15 residues. The germline V gene has CDR1 MNHEY and CDR2 SMNVEV (reference sequence). Trimming stripped 5 bases from V and 1 base from J, with 15 bases between.

V and J are TRBV2 and TRBJ1-5; no clear D. This CDR3 has 16 residues. Germline-derived CDR1 and CDR2 are SNHLY and FYNNEI. V shed 2 bases and J shed 4 bases, with 15 bases lying between them. CDR3 protein: CASSERAGRRNQPQHF. CDR3 DNA sequence: TGTGCCAGCAGTGAACGGGCAGGCCGAAGAAATCAGCCCCAGCATTTT.

The chain links TRBV7-2 to TRBJ2-7; TRBD2 agrees at 8 bases. This CDR3 is built from 14 residues. With 5 bases clipped from V and 1 base from J, the junction kept 4 bases outside the gene matches. From germline, CDR1 is SGHTA and CDR2 FQGNSA. The CDR3 DNA sequence: TGTGCCAGCAGCGGGACTAGGGCTTCCTACGAGCAGTACTTC. It codes for CASSGTRASYEQYF.

The chain recombines TRBV5-1 with TRBJ1-2, with a possible D match to TRBD1 (5 bases). Germline values: CDR1 SGHRS, CDR2 YFSETQ. The length of the CDR3 is 17 residues. V lost 0 bases to trimming and J lost 4 bases, with 19 bases between them. Written as DNA, the CDR3 is TGCGCCAGCAGCTTGGCCGGGACTCTCGGTGGCAGCTATGGCTACACCTTC. This gives the protein CASSLAGTLGGSYGYTF.

The J gene is TRBJ1-3, the V gene TRBV2; D gene unclear. V gave up 6 bases and J gave up 3 bases, with 6 bases separating them. This CDR3 comprises 12 residues. Germline V lookup: CDR1 SNHLY, CDR2 FYNNEI. CDR3 loop: CASSMNGNTIYF. The CDR3 nucleotides read TGTGCCAGCAGCATGAATGGAAACACCATATATTTT.

This chain joins TRBV6-1 and TRBJ2-7; 9 bases line up with TRBD1. V gave up 3 bases and J gave up 4 bases; unmatched junction bases: 1. Germline CDR1 is MNHNS and CDR2 is SASEGT. The CDR3 has 13 amino acids. CDR3 amino acids: CASSDDRGYEQYF. The CDR3 bases are TGTGCCAGCAGTGATGACAGGGGGTACGAGCAGTACTTC.

The chain uses TRBV7-2 and TRBJ2-3; D tentatively reads TRBD1 or TRBD2 (5 bases each). Germline CDR1 is SGHTA and CDR2 is FQGNSA. Trimming removed 5 bases from V and 5 bases from J, with 14 bases in between. The CDR3 length is 14 residues. The CDR3 spells CASSRDLAEDTQYF. Written as DNA, the CDR3 is TGTGCCAGCAGCCGGGACCTAGCTGAAGATACGCAGTATTTT.

The rearrangement uses TRBV9 and TRBJ2-2; maybe TRBD2 (6 bases). CDR1 and CDR2 from the germline V gene are SGDLS and YYNGEE. The CDR3 is 14 amino acids. V lost 3 bases and J lost 7, with 13 bases in between. CDR3 nucleotides: TGTGCCAGCAGCGCAAACCCGGGGGTCGGGGAGCTGTTTTTT. Translating it yields CASSANPGVGELFF.

The CDR3 region is CASSLPINENTIYF. The DNA of the CDR3 is TGTGCCAGCAGCTTACCGATAAATGAAAACACCATATATTTT. J is TRBJ1-3 and V is TRBV5-5; D gene uncertain. CDR3 length equals 14 residues. CDR1 SGHKS and CDR2 YYEKEE come from the germline V gene (reference sequence). Trimming pared 2 bases from V and 6 bases from J, leaving 12 bases between.